These 32 T cell receptor beta chains share one sample of origin, sequenced in a study of T cell changes during pregnancy in multiple sclerosis. Produced via immunoSEQ multiplex PCR; TCRdb's table is partial and in-frame only. Of 70,000 to 100,000 clones listed, approximately 95% are singletons. The sample was peripheral blood, taken in the first trimester of pregnancy. These receptors came from a female donor with multiple sclerosis, enrolled in a pregnancy study.

This clone was observed once. The DNA for the CDR3 is TGCGCCAGCAGCCGCAGCGGCCCAGATACGCAGTATTTT. This gives the protein CASSRSGPDTQYF. The V and J genes are TRBV4-1 and TRBJ2-3, with a tentative D call TRBD2 (5 bases). CDR1 is MGHRA and CDR2 is YSYEKL in the germline V gene. The length of the CDR3 is 13 residues. V gave up 4 bases and J gave up 4 bases, with 9 bases separating them.

The chain joins TRBV9 to TRBJ2-5; 13 positions match TRBD2. The CDR3 is made up of 13 amino acids. CDR1 and CDR2 from the germline V gene are SGDLS and YYNGEE. V gave up 2 bases and J gave up 13 bases; unmatched junction bases: 5. CDR3: CASSVTSGGAPYF. Here the CDR3 DNA reads TGTGCCAGCAGCGTTACTAGCGGGGGGGCCCCGTACTTC. The entire variable domain, with the rest obtained from reference TRBV9 and TRBJ2-5, is as follows: DSGVTQTPKHLITATGQRVTLRCSPRSGDLSVYWYQQSLDQGLQFLIQYYNGEERAKGNILERFSAQQFPDLHSELNLSSLELGDSALYFCASSVTSGGAPYFGPGTRLLVL.

This chain links TRBV9 with TRBJ2-5; the match to TRBD1 covers 7 bases. CDR1 is SGDLS, CDR2 YYNGEE, per germline. Germline trimming cut 1 base from V and 2 bases from J; bases unmatched to any gene: 5. This CDR3 has 15 residues. DNA for the CDR3: TGTGCCAGCAGCGTACAACAGGGGAATCAAGAGACCCAGTACTTC. Amino acid sequence: CASSVQQGNQETQYF.

The chain has TRBV14 and TRBJ1-1; TRBD1 is a possible D gene (5 bases). The CDR3 extends over 14 amino acids. Trimming removed 4 bases from V and 1 base from J, with 10 bases in between. The V gene's germline CDR1 is SGHDN and CDR2 FVKESK. The DNA for the CDR3 is TGTGCCAGCAGCCCAATTACAGGGAACACTGAAGCTTTCTTT. This encodes CASSPITGNTEAFF.

This clone was picked up one time. The chain couples TRBV6-5 to TRBJ1-2; D remains unclear. Per germline, CDR1 MNHEY and CDR2 SVGAGI. V dropped 8 bases and J dropped 3 bases, with 13 bases sitting between them. CDR3 size: 13 residues. Here the CDR3 reads CASATREDYGYTF. Written as DNA, the CDR3 is TGTGCCAGCGCCACCCGGGAAGACTATGGCTACACCTTC.

CDR3 sequence (DNA): TGTGCCAGCAGCGTAGGGCGGGGAGGGGAAACCTACGAGCAGTACTTC. Encoded protein: CASSVGRGGETYEQYF. The chain uses TRBV9 and TRBJ2-7, with TRBD2 identical over 7 bases. This CDR3 comprises 16 residues. Germline loops: CDR1 SGDLS, CDR2 YYNGEE. With V trimmed by 0 bases and J by 2 bases, 8 bases remained unmatched.

As regards this clone: Sequence at one end of the junction differs from germline and may be a read error. Within the sample, other DNA sequences also encode this same CDR3. The chain recombines TRBV5-8 with TRBJ2-2; D is possibly TRBD1 (5 bases). Germline values: CDR1 SGHTS, CDR2 YDEGEE. The CDR3 covers 13 residues. CDR3 residues: CASSFAGQGELFF. For the CDR3, the DNA is TGCGCCAGCAGCTTTGCAGGGCAAGGGGAGCTGTTTTTT.

The chain recombines TRBV5-1 with TRBJ2-2; no definite D call. The CDR3 is 16 amino acids. Trimming pared 0 bases from V and 0 bases from J, leaving 9 bases between. The V gene's germline CDR1 is SGHRS and CDR2 YFSETQ. The DNA of the CDR3 is TGCGCCAGCAGCTTGGCATCAGGCCCGAACACCGGGGAGCTGTTTTTT. Residues: CASSLASGPNTGELFF.

Only one count was recorded for this clone. This chain links TRBV7-5 with TRBJ2-7; the table's TRBD1 call for D was not verified on the DNA. TRBV7-5 is recorded as a pseudogene. The CDR3 runs 14 residues. CDR3 amino acids: CARSPRPSSYEQYF. DNA of the CDR3: TGTGCCAGAAGCCCCAGGCCCAGCTCCTACGAGCAGTACTTC.

The chain carries TRBV14 and TRBJ2-1; 12 bases line up with TRBD2. The CDR3 loop spans 16 amino acids. Trimming took 6 bases from V and 6 from J; bases not matched to a gene: 9. The germline V gene has CDR1 SGHDN and CDR2 FVKESK. This CDR3 is CASSSLTSGGGNEQFF. The CDR3 DNA reads TGTGCCAGCAGTTCGCTGACTAGCGGGGGTGGCAATGAGCAGTTCTTC.

The rearrangement links TRBV6-6 to TRBJ2-7, with D uncertain. Per the germline V gene, CDR1 is MNHNY and CDR2 is SVGAGI (reference sequence). Trimming stripped 3 bases from V and 3 bases from J, with 12 bases between. This CDR3 spans 14 amino acids. CDR3 sequence reads: CASSYGQILYEQYF. As DNA, the CDR3 is TGTGCCAGCAGTTATGGCCAGATTCTCTACGAGCAGTACTTC.

The V call is TRBV27, the J call TRBJ1-1; the D is unclear. Germline V gene sequence: CDR1 MNHEY, CDR2 SMNVEV (reference sequence). Trimming removed 8 bases at V and 1 base at J, with 11 bases between. There are 13 residues in the CDR3. CDR3 sequence: CASSQARNTEAFF. The DNA for the CDR3 is TGTGCCAGCTCTCAGGCCCGGAACACTGAAGCTTTCTTT.

This chain connects TRBV11-3 to TRBJ2-3; the D gene is possibly TRBD1 (5 bases). Germline CDR1 and CDR2: SGHNT and YENEEA. The CDR3 sequence is 14 residues long. V gave up 2 bases and J gave up 6 bases, with 12 bases separating them. CDR3: CASSLSRVYDTQYF. The DNA of the CDR3 is TGTGCCAGCAGCTTATCCAGGGTATACGATACGCAGTATTTT. The whole variable domain, filled in from reference TRBV11-3 and TRBJ2-3, reads EAGVVQSPRYKIIEKKQPVAFWCNPISGHNTLYWYLQNLGQGPELLIRYENEEAVDDSQLPKDRFSAERLKGVDSTLKIQPAELGDSAVYLCASSLSRVYDTQYFGPGTRLTVL.

The chain uses TRBV29-1 and TRBJ1-1; TRBD1 might be the D (5 bases). Trimming pared 6 bases from V and 4 bases from J, leaving 15 bases between. This CDR3 has 13 amino acids. Per germline, CDR1 SQVTM and CDR2 ANQGSEA. CDR3 residues: CSVLSGGGTEAFF. CDR3 in DNA: TGCAGCGTCTTGTCCGGGGGAGGCACTGAAGCTTTCTTT.

The chain joins TRBV5-1 to TRBJ2-1; 11 nucleotides align to TRBD1. The CDR3 length is 12 residues. The J segment lost 9 bases and the V segment lost 5 bases, leaving 1 base of the junction unmatched. CDR1 and CDR2 (germline): SGHRS, YFSETQ. The CDR3 is CASRGTGGEQFF. CDR3 bases: TGCGCCAGCAGGGGGACAGGGGGTGAGCAGTTCTTC.

This chain connects TRBV4-2 to TRBJ2-1; 8 bases align to TRBD1. Germline V CDR1 and CDR2: LGHNA, YNFKEQ. The CDR3 has 13 amino acids. The junction had 3 bases not matched to a gene; V was cut back by 3 bases and J by 8 bases. CDR3 bases: TGTGCCAGCAGCCAGGCGACAGGGGATGAGCAGTTCTTC. Translation gives CASSQATGDEQFF.

The chain links TRBV2 to TRBJ2-7; tentative D call: TRBD2 (5 bases). CDR3 length: 15 amino acids. Germline V lookup: CDR1 SNHLY, CDR2 FYNNEI. The V end was cut by 5 bases, the J end by 2 bases, with 16 bases between. CDR3 bases: TGTGCCAGCAGTCCTGCGGGTATGACGACCTACGAGCAGTACTTC. Amino acid sequence: CASSPAGMTTYEQYF. Looking up the rest from reference TRBV2 and TRBJ2-7 gives the full variable domain: EPEVTQTPSHQVTQMGQEVILRCVPISNHLYFYWYRQILGQKVEFLVSFYNNEISEKSEIFDDQFSVERPDGSNFTLKIRSTKLEDSAMYFCASSPAGMTTYEQYFGPGTRLTVT.

The gene calls are TRBV5-1 and TRBJ2-3; 10 nucleotides agree with TRBD1. Germline assignment: CDR1 SGHRS and CDR2 YFSETQ. With V trimmed by 4 bases and J by 1 base, 9 bases remained unmatched. This CDR3 comprises 17 residues. CDR3 sequence: CASSSKTGTGGTDTQYF. The CDR3 DNA follows: TGCGCCAGCAGCAGCAAAACCGGGACAGGGGGCACAGATACGCAGTATTTT.

The chain couples TRBV6-1 to TRBJ2-1; 12 nucleotides agree with TRBD1. Germline V gene sequence: CDR1 MNHNS, CDR2 SASEGT. V dropped 4 bases and J dropped 7; count of bases not matched to a gene: 5. The CDR3 spans 15 residues. For the CDR3, the DNA is TGTGCCAGCAGTGCCGGGACAGGGGGCCTTAATGAGCAGTTCTTC. It specifies CASSAGTGGLNEQFF.

This clone has a handful of counts. This chain joins TRBV18 and TRBJ2-5, with 9 nucleotides matching TRBD1. V lost 5 bases to trimming and J lost 5 bases; unmatched junction nucleotides: 12. Per the germline V gene, CDR1 is KGHSH and CDR2 is LQKENI. CDR3 length equals 16 residues. For the CDR3, the DNA is TGTGCCAGCTCAACCAGTAGGGGACAGGGTACGGAGACCCAGTACTTC. Translated: CASSTSRGQGTETQYF.

The chain is built from TRBV2 and TRBJ2-6; perhaps TRBD2 as D (6 bases). The CDR3 runs 15 residues. Germline V gives CDR1 SNHLY, CDR2 FYNNEI. V gave up 7 bases and J gave up 0 bases, with 10 bases separating them. This CDR3 reads CASTPLASGANVLTF. CDR3 in DNA: TGTGCCAGCACCCCACTAGCCTCTGGGGCCAACGTCCTGACTTTC.

The chain has TRBV5-6 and TRBJ2-7; a weak D match, TRBD1 (6 bases). Germline CDR1 SGHDT, CDR2 YYEEEE. The V end was cut by 4 bases, the J end by 0 bases, with 14 bases between. The CDR3 has 15 residues. The CDR3 nucleotides are TGTGCCAGCAGCGCAACAGGGACCCACTCCTACGAGCAGTACTTC. Its translation is CASSATGTHSYEQYF.

The chain links TRBV5-4 to TRBJ2-3; a weak D match, TRBD2 (5 bases). Trimming took 3 bases from V and 3 from J, leaving 17 bases between them. From germline, CDR1 is SGHNT and CDR2 YYREEE (reference sequence). The CDR3 extends over 16 amino acids. The CDR3 protein is CASSYSATPGTDTQYF. The CDR3 DNA is TGTGCCAGCAGCTATTCAGCGACTCCGGGGACAGATACGCAGTATTTT.

The chain combines TRBV6-6 with TRBJ2-5; 11 bases fit TRBD1. The J segment lost 3 bases and the V segment lost 2 bases, leaving 5 bases of the junction unmatched. This CDR3 region has 16 residues. CDR1 is MNHNY and CDR2 is SVGAGI in the germline V gene (reference sequence). The DNA of the CDR3 is TGTGCCAGCAGTTACGGGGGACAGGGGGTAGAAGAGACCCAGTACTTC. Protein: CASSYGGQGVEETQYF.

The J gene is TRBJ1-1, the V gene TRBV30; D uncertain. CDR1 is GTSNPN and CDR2 is SVGIG in the germline V gene (reference sequence). CDR3 length: 14 residues. Trimming removed 0 bases at V and 1 base at J, with 9 bases between. The DNA of the CDR3 is TGTGCCTGGAGTGTACTGGGCTCGAACACTGAAGCTTTCTTT. Translation: CAWSVLGSNTEAFF.

The count of this clone is one. V is TRBV30 and J is TRBJ1-2; TRBD1 might be the D (6 bases). Trimming stripped 4 bases from V and 7 bases from J, with 16 bases between. The germline V gene encodes CDR1 GTSNPN and CDR2 SVGIG (reference sequence). The CDR3 is 13 residues long. The DNA of the CDR3 is TGTGCCTGGACCGTACCGGGGGGCCCTGGCTACACCTTC. This sequence encodes CAWTVPGGPGYTF.

This chain connects TRBV7-9 to TRBJ2-5, with D perhaps TRBD2 (6 bases). The CDR3 is 13 residues long. V was cut by 3 bases and J by 1 base, with 6 bases left in between. The germline gives CDR1 SEHNR, CDR2 FQNEAQ (reference sequence). In nucleotides, the CDR3 is TGTGCCAGCAGCTTGGGGGGCCAAGAGACCCAGTACTTC. Encoded protein: CASSLGGQETQYF.

The CDR3 loop is CASSLTGTDGYTF. The CDR3 DNA is TGTGCCAGCAGCTTGACAGGGACGGATGGCTACACCTTC. The J gene is TRBJ1-2, the V gene TRBV27, with 7 bases aligning to TRBD1. The germline V gene encodes CDR1 MNHEY and CDR2 SMNVEV (reference sequence). After removal of 6 bases from V and 6 bases from J, the junction contained 7 bases not matched to a gene. This CDR3 has 13 amino acids.

The gene calls are TRBV18 and TRBJ1-2; D call uncertain. The length of the CDR3 is 13 residues. Trimming pared 5 bases from V and 2 bases from J, leaving 9 bases between. CDR1 is KGHSH and CDR2 is LQKENI in the germline V gene. CDR3 protein: CASSAQRNYGYTF. In nucleotides, the CDR3 is TGTGCCAGCTCAGCCCAGCGCAACTATGGCTACACCTTC. Filled out from reference TRBV18 and TRBJ1-2, the complete variable domain reads NAGVMQNPRHLVRRRGQEARLRCSPMKGHSHVYWYRQLPEEGLKFMVYLQKENIIDESGMPKERFSAEFPKEGPSILRIQQVVRGDSAAYFCASSAQRNYGYTFGSGTRLTVV.

The genes are TRBV5-6 and TRBJ1-2, with D possibly being TRBD1 (5 bases). The CDR3 totals 12 residues. Trimming took 5 bases from V and 5 from J, leaving 10 bases between them. Germline CDR1 reads SGHDT; CDR2 reads YYEEEE. In DNA, the CDR3 is TGTGCCAGCAGTGCGACAGAGTATGGCTACACCTTC. Translation gives CASSATEYGYTF.

V is TRBV7-9 and J is TRBJ1-4, with 9 positions matching TRBD1. The CDR3 loop spans 15 amino acids. Germline V gene lookup returns CDR1 SEHNR and CDR2 FQNEAQ (reference sequence). V gave up 5 bases and J gave up 5 bases; unmatched junction bases: 6. Written as DNA, the CDR3 is TGTGCCAGCAGCCTAGGGACAGGGATGAATGAAAAACTGTTTTTT. Translated, it gives CASSLGTGMNEKLFF.

The chain combines TRBV5-4 with TRBJ1-2, with TRBD1 as a possible D gene (6 bases). CDR1 is SGHNT and CDR2 is YYREEE in the germline V gene (reference sequence). Deletions cut 4 bases from V and 3 bases from J, with 16 bases between. The CDR3 is 15 amino acids. DNA for the CDR3: TGTGCCAGCAGCCCTAGTGGGACATGGGACTATGGCTACACCTTC. Translated, it gives CASSPSGTWDYGYTF.